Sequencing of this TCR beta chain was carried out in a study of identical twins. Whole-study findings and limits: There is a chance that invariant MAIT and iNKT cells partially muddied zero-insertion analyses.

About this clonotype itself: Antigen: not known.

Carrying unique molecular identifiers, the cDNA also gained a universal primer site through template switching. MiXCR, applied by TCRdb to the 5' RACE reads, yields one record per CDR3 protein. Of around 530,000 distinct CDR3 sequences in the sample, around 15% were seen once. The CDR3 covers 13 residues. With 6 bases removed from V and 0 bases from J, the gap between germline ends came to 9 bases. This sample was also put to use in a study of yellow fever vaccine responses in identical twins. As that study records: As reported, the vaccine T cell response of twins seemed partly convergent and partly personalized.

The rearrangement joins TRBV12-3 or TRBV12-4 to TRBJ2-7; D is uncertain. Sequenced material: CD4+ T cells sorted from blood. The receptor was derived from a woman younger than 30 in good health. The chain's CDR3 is CASSVASSYEQYF. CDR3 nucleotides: TGTGCCAGCAGCGTCGCCAGCTCCTACGAGCAGTACTTC.